The 9 T cell receptor beta chains below all came from one sample that was sequenced in a study of blood T cell repertoires in COVID-19. TCRdb's copy holds only in-frame clones and misses some; the assay was immunoSEQ multiplex PCR. The sample consists of roughly 120,000 clones, about 80% of them appearing once. Material: peripheral blood. The receptors shown here come from a woman aged 55 to 70 with acute or convalescent COVID-19.

A few counts support this clone. This chain uses TRBV19 with TRBJ2-7, with 7 nucleotides matching TRBD2. The length of the CDR3 is 15 residues. Trimming removed 9 bases from V and 2 bases from J; junction bases left unmatched: 13. Germline CDR1 LNHDA, CDR2 SQIVND (reference sequence). The CDR3 bases are TGTGCCAGCAGTGCGGGAGCGGGGCGGACCTACGAGCAGTACTTC. Its translation is CASSAGAGRTYEQYF.

V is TRBV19 and J is TRBJ2-2; D is undetermined. The germline V gene encodes CDR1 LNHDA and CDR2 SQIVND (reference sequence). V was cut by 6 bases and J by 7 bases, with 21 bases left in between. This CDR3 has 16 residues. The CDR3 spells CASRTAQSVNHGELFF. CDR3 sequence (DNA): TGTGCCAGTAGAACCGCACAGTCCGTTAACCACGGGGAGCTGTTTTTT.

The chain combines TRBV2 with TRBJ1-4; TRBD1 is a possible D gene (5 bases). Germline assignment: CDR1 SNHLY and CDR2 FYNNEI. Between the trimmed V and J ends, which lost 8 bases and 5 bases, there was a span of 12 bases. CDR3 length: 13 residues. CDR3 residues: CASVDRFNEKLFF. DNA of the CDR3: TGTGCCAGCGTTGACAGATTCAATGAAAAACTGTTTTTT. The whole variable domain, filled in from reference TRBV2 and TRBJ1-4, reads EPEVTQTPSHQVTQMGQEVILRCVPISNHLYFYWYRQILGQKVEFLVSFYNNEISEKSEIFDDQFSVERPDGSNFTLKIRSTKLEDSAMYFCASVDRFNEKLFFGSGTQLSVL.

The chain recombines TRBV7-9 with TRBJ1-5, with D perhaps matching TRBD1 (5 bases). Germline-derived CDR1 and CDR2 are SEHNR and FQNEAQ (reference sequence). The CDR3 is 13 amino acids. Trimming left V 2 bases short and J 9 bases short, with 11 bases between. The CDR3 sequence is CASSLQGQRPQHF. The CDR3 nucleotides are TGTGCCAGCAGCTTACAGGGTCAGCGGCCCCAGCATTTT.

J is TRBJ1-6 and V is TRBV5-1; D possibly corresponds to TRBD1 (6 bases). The germline V gene encodes CDR1 SGHRS and CDR2 YFSETQ. The ends were cut back, 6 bases at V and 10 bases at J, with 20 bases in the middle. This CDR3 is built from 15 residues. CDR3 bases: TGCGCCAGCACCAGGGCGCCAGGGGCTGAATCACCCCTCCACTTT. Translating it yields CASTRAPGAESPLHF.

This rearrangement joins TRBV6-5 to TRBJ1-5; no clear D gene. V shed 8 bases and J shed 6 bases, with 14 bases lying between them. Germline V gene sequence: CDR1 MNHEY, CDR2 SVGAGI. The CDR3 contains 13 residues. CDR3 DNA sequence: TGTGCCAGCGGAGGCACGGGCAGTCAGCCCCAGCATTTT. This encodes CASGGTGSQPQHF.

This chain connects TRBV30 to TRBJ1-4; 10 positions match TRBD1. Germline-derived CDR1 and CDR2 are GTSNPN and SVGIG (reference sequence). The V gene end was trimmed by 4 bases and the J gene end by 0 bases; junction bases not matched to a gene: 5. This CDR3 spans 16 amino acids. The CDR3 bases are TGTGCCTGGAACCGACAGGGGGCCTCAACTAATGAAAAACTGTTTTTT. Protein: CAWNRQGASTNEKLFF.

The CDR3 DNA sequence: TGTGCCAGCACCCCCTCGGACAGCTATGGCTACACCTTC. This gives the protein CASTPSDSYGYTF. The V and J genes are TRBV11-1 and TRBJ1-2, with D tentatively TRBD1 (6 bases). The CDR3 loop spans 13 amino acids. The V end was cut by 7 bases, the J end by 4 bases, with 13 bases between. Germline CDR1 SGHAT, CDR2 FQDESV (reference sequence).

V gene TRBV9 combines with J gene TRBJ1-1; 10 bases fit TRBD1. The CDR3 is 13 residues long. Germline V CDR1 and CDR2: SGDLS, YYNGEE. Germline trimming cut 3 bases from V and 11 bases from J; bases unmatched to any gene: 7. CDR3 loop: CASSAAGQGEAFF. The CDR3 DNA follows: TGTGCCAGCAGCGCGGCCGGACAGGGGGAGGCTTTCTTT.